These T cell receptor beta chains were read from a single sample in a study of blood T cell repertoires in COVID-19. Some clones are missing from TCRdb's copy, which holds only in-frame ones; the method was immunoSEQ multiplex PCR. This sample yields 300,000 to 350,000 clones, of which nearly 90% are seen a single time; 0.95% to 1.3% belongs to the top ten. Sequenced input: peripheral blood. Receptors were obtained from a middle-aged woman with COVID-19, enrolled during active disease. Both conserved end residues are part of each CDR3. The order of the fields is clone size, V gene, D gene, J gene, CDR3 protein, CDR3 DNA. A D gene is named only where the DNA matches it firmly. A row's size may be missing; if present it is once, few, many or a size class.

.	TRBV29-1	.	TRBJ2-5	CSVVGGGQETQYF	TGCAGCGTTGTGGGGGGAGGCCAAGAGACCCAGTACTTC
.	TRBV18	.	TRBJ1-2	CASSPSAGRGGDGYTF	TGTGCCAGCTCACCATCGGCAGGGAGGGGTGGTGATGGCTACACCTTC
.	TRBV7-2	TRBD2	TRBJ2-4	CASSGTTLAKNIQYF	TGTGCCAGCAGTGGGACTACTCTAGCCAAAAACATTCAGTACTTC
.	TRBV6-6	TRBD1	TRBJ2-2	CASSLRQGTNTGELFF	TGTGCCAGCAGTCTCCGACAGGGGACGAACACCGGGGAGCTGTTTTTT
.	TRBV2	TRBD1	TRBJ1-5	CATNPGQGSSVNQPQHF	TGTGCCACCAATCCGGGACAGGGATCCTCTGTCAATCAGCCCCAGCATTTT
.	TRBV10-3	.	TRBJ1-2	CAISDPLRNFNYGYTF	TGTGCCATCAGTGATCCTTTGAGAAACTTTAACTATGGCTACACCTTC
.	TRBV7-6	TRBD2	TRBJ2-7	CASSPISSGTSYEQYF	TGTGCCAGCAGCCCCATTTCTAGCGGGACCTCCTACGAGCAGTACTTC
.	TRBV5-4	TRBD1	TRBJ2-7	CASSLVGTGFLEQYF	TGTGCCAGCAGCTTGGTGGGGACAGGGTTCCTGGAGCAGTACTTC
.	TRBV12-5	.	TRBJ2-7	CASGPRLASYEQYF	TGTGCTAGTGGTCCCCGGCTAGCGAGCTACGAGCAGTACTTC
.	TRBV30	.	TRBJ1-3	CAWSPRAGNTIYF	TGTGCCTGGAGTCCGAGGGCTGGAAACACCATATATTTT
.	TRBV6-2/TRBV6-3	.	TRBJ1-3	CASSYLERNTIYF	TGTGCCAGCAGTTACTTGGAGAGAAACACCATATATTTT
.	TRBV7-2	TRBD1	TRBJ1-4	CASSRQGTGEKLFF	TGTGCCAGCAGTCGACAGGGGACGGGCGAAAAACTGTTTTTT
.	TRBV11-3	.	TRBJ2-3	CASSSGVSGTDTQYF	TGTGCCAGCAGCTCCGGTGTCTCAGGGACAGATACGCAGTATTTT
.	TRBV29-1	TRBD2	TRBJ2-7	CSVEGPGGSRDEQYF	TGCAGCGTTGAAGGCCCGGGGGGGAGTAGGGACGAGCAGTACTTC
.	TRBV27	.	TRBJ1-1	CASSPGHLNTEAFF	TGTGCCAGCAGTCCGGGACACTTAAACACTGAAGCTTTCTTT
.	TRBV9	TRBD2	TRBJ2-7	CASSVSSSGIYEQYF	TGTGCCAGCAGCGTAAGTTCTAGCGGGATATACGAGCAGTACTTC
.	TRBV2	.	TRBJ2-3	CASSGQYTDTQYF	TGTGCCAGCAGTGGACAATACACAGATACGCAGTATTTT
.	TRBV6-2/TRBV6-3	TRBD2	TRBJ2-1	CASSYVSGREYNEQFF	TGTGCCAGCAGTTATGTTAGCGGGAGAGAGTACAATGAGCAGTTCTTC
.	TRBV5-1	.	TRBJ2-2	CASSPGLMTAGELFF	TGCGCCAGCAGCCCGGGACTCATGACGGCCGGGGAGCTGTTTTTT
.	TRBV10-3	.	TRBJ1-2	CAISESWGNYGYTF	TGTGCCATCAGTGAGTCGTGGGGCAACTATGGCTACACCTTC
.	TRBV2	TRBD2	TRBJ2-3	CASFLAGGLTQYF	TGTGCCAGCTTTTTAGCGGGAGGCCTCACGCAGTATTTT
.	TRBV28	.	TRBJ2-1	CASSPPGTLSYNEQFF	TGTGCCAGCAGCCCACCCGGGACATTATCCTACAATGAGCAGTTCTTC
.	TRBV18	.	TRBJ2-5	CASSPVGQDQETQYF	TGTGCCAGCTCACCTGTCGGACAAGACCAAGAGACCCAGTACTTC
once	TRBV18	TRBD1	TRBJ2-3	CASSPDRVTDTQYF	TGTGCCAGCTCACCGGACAGGGTCACAGATACGCAGTATTTT
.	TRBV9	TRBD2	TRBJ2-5	CASTQAGGPGETQYF	TGTGCCAGCACCCAAGCGGGAGGGCCAGGGGAGACCCAGTACTTC
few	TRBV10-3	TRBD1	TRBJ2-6	CAVPGQGYSGANVLTF	TGTGCCGTACCAGGACAGGGTTACTCTGGGGCCAACGTCCTGACTTTC
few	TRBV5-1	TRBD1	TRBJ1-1	CASSRGQGGTEAFF	TGCGCCAGCAGCAGAGGACAGGGGGGCACTGAAGCTTTCTTT
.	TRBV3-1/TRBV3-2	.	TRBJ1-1	CASSPRGGDTEAFF	TGTGCCAGCAGCCCCCGTGGGGGGGACACTGAAGCTTTCTTT
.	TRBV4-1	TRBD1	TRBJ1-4	CASSQDRDRADLRDREKLFF	TGCGCCAGCAGCCAAGATCGGGACAGGGCAGACCTGAGGGATCGTGAAAAACTGTTTTTT
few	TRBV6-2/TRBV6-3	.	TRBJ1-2	CASSYSSTYGYTF	TGTGCCAGCAGTTACTCGAGCACCTATGGCTACACCTTC
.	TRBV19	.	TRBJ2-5	CASSFTGYQETQYF	TGTGCCAGTAGTTTTACAGGGTACCAAGAGACCCAGTACTTC
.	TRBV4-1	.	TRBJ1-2	CASSLTLGDGYTF	TGCGCCAGCAGCCTTACGCTCGGGGATGGCTACACCTTC
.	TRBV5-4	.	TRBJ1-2	CASSLLGNDYGYTF	TGTGCCAGCAGCTTACTAGGTAACGACTATGGCTACACCTTC
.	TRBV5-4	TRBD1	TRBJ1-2	CASSPEGQPIKNYGYTF	TGTGCCAGCAGCCCCGAGGGACAGCCGATCAAGAACTATGGCTACACCTTC
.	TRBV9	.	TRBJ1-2	CASSATVQGLMGYTF	TGTGCCAGCAGCGCAACTGTCCAGGGACTCATGGGCTACACCTTC
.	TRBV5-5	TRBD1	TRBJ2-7	CASSYRTGTGGPTWSYF	TGTGCCAGCAGCTATCGAACGGGTACAGGGGGCCCGACGTGGTCGTACTTC
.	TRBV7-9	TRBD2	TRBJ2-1	CASSFLADPYNEQFF	TGTGCCAGCAGCTTTCTAGCGGATCCGTACAATGAGCAGTTCTTC
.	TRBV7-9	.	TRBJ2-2	CASNPERGGAGELFF	TGTGCCAGCAACCCCGAAAGGGGAGGTGCCGGGGAGCTGTTTTTT
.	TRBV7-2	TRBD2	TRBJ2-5	CASSLGWREGPPQETQYF	TGTGCCAGCAGCTTAGGATGGCGGGAGGGGCCACCACAAGAGACCCAGTACTTC
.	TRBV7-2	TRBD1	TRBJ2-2	CASSAERGQGGIELFF	TGTGCCAGCAGCGCGGAAAGGGGACAGGGAGGGATAGAGCTGTTTTTT
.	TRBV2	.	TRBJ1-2	CASSDDGYGYTF	TGTGCCAGCAGTGATGACGGGTATGGCTACACCTTC